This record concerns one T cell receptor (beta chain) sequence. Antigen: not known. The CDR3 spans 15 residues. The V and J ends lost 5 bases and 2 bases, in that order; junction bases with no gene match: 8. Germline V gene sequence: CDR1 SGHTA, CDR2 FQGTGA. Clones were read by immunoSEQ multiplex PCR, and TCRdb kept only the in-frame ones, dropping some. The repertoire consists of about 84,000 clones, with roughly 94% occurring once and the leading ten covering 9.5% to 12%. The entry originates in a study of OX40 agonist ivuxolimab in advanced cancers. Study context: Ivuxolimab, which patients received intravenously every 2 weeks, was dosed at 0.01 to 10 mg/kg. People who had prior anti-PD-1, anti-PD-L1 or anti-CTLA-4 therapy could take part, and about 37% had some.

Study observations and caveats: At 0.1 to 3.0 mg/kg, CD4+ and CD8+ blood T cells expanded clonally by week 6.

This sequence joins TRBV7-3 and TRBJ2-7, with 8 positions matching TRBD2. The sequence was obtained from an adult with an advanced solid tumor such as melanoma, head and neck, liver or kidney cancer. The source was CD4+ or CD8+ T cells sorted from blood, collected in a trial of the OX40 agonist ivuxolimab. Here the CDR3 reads CASSRTSGGPYEQYF. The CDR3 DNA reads TGTGCCAGCAGCCGAACCAGCGGGGGACCCTACGAGCAGTACTTC.